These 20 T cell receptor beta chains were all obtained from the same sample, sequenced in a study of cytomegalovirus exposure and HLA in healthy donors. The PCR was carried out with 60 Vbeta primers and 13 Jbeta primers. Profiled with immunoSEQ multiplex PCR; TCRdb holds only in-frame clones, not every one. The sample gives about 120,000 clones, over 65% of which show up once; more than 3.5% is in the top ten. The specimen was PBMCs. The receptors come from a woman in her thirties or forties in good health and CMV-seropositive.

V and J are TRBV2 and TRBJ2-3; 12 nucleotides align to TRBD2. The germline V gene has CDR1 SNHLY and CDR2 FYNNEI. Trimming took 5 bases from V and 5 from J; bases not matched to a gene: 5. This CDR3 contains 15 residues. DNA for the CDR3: TGTGCCAGCAGTCAACTAGCGGGGGGCCTAGATACGCAGTATTTT. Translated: CASSQLAGGLDTQYF.

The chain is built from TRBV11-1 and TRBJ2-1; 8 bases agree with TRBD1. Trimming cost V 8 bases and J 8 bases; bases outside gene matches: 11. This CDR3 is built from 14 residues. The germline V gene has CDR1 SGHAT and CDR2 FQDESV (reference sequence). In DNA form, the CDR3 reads TGTGCCAGCGTGGGACAGGAAGGACCATATGAGCAGTTCTTC. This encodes CASVGQEGPYEQFF.

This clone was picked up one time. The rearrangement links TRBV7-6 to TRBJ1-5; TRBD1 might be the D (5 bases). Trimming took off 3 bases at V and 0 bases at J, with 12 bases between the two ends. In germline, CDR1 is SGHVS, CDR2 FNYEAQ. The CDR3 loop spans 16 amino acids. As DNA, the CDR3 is TGTGCCAGCAGCTTGGAGGGACGGTTTAGCAATCAGCCCCAGCATTTT. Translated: CASSLEGRFSNQPQHF. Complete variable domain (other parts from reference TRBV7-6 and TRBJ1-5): GAGVSQSPRYKVTKRGQDVALRCDPISGHVSLYWYRQALGQGPEFLTYFNYEAQQDKSGLPNDRFSAERPEGSISTLTIQRTEQRDSAMYRCASSLEGRFSNQPQHFGDGTRLSIL.

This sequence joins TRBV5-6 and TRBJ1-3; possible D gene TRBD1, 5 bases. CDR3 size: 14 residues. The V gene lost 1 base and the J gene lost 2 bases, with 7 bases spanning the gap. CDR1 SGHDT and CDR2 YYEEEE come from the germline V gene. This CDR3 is CASSLRGTGNTIYF. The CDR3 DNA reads TGTGCCAGCAGCTTGCGGGGGACTGGAAACACCATATATTTT.

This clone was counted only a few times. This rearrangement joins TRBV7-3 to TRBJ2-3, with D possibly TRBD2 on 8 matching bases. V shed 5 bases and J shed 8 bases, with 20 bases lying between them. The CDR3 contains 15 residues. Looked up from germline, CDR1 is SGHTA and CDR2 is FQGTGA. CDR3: CASSRSGDRFSTQYF. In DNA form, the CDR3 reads TGTGCCAGCAGCCGTAGCGGGGACAGATTTAGTACGCAGTATTTT.

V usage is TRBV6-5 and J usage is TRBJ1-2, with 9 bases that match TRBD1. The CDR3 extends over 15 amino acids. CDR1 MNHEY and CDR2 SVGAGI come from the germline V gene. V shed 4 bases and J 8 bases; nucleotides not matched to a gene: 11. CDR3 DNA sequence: TGTGCCAGCAGTTCGGGACAGGGCCCCTGGGGCGGCTACACCTTC. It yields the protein CASSSGQGPWGGYTF.

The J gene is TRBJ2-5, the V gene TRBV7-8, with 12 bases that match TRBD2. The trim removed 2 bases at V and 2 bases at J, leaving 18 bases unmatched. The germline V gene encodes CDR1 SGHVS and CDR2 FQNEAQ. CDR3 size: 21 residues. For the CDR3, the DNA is TGTGCCAGCAGCTTACCCCTAGGGGGACTAGCGGGCCCCCGGGGGCAAGAGACCCAGTACTTC. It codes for CASSLPLGGLAGPRGQETQYF.

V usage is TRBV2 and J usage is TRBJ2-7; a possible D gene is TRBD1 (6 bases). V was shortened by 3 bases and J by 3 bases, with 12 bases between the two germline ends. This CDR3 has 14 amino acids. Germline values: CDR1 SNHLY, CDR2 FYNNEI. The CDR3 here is CASSEGPTGYEQYF. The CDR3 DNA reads TGTGCCAGCAGTGAGGGCCCGACAGGCTACGAGCAGTACTTC. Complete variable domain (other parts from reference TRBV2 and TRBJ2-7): EPEVTQTPSHQVTQMGQEVILRCVPISNHLYFYWYRQILGQKVEFLVSFYNNEISEKSEIFDDQFSVERPDGSNFTLKIRSTKLEDSAMYFCASSEGPTGYEQYFGPGTRLTVT.

The CDR3 region is CASSVDRVRNSPLHF. The DNA of the CDR3 is TGTGCCAGCAGTGTCGACAGGGTTCGTAATTCACCCCTCCACTTT. V usage is TRBV6-1 and J usage is TRBJ1-6, with 7 bases lining up with TRBD1. The length of the CDR3 is 15 residues. Germline V gene lookup returns CDR1 MNHNS and CDR2 SASEGT. The junction had 6 bases not matched to a gene; V was cut back by 4 bases and J by 6 bases.

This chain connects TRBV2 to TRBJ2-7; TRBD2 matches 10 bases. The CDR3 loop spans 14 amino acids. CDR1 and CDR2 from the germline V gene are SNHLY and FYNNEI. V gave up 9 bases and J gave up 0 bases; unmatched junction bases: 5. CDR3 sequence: CASSRTSGSYEQYF. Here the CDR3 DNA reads TGTGCCAGTTCTAGGACTAGCGGCTCCTACGAGCAGTACTTC. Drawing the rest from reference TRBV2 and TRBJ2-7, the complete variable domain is EPEVTQTPSHQVTQMGQEVILRCVPISNHLYFYWYRQILGQKVEFLVSFYNNEISEKSEIFDDQFSVERPDGSNFTLKIRSTKLEDSAMYFCASSRTSGSYEQYFGPGTRLTVT.

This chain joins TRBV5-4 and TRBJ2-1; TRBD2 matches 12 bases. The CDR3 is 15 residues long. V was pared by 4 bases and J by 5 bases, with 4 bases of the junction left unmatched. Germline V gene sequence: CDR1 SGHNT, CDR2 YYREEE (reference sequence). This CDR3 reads CASSLAGGTHNEQFF. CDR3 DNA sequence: TGTGCCAGCAGCCTAGCGGGGGGGACCCACAATGAGCAGTTCTTC.

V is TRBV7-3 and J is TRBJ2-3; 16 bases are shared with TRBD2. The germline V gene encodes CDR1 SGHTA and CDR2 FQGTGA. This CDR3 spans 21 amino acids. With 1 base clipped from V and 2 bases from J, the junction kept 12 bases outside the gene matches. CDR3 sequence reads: CASSLNPSGLAGGRDTDTQYF. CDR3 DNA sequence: TGTGCCAGCAGCTTAAATCCCTCGGGACTAGCGGGGGGGCGAGACACAGATACGCAGTATTTT.

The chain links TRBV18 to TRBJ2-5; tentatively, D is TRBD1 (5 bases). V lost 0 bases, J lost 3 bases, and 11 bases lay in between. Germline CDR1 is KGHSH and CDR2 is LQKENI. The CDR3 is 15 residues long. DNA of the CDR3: TGTGCCAGCTCACCACCGTGGGAAGGGGAAGAGACCCAGTACTTC. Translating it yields CASSPPWEGEETQYF.

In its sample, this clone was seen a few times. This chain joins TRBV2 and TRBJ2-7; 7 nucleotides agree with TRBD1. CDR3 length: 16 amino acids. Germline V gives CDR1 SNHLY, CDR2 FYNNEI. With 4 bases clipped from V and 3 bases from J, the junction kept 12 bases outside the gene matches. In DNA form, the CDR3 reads TGTGCCAGCAGTGTCGGGACAGCTCAATGGAGCTACGAGCAGTACTTC. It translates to CASSVGTAQWSYEQYF. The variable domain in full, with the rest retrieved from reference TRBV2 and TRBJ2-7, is EPEVTQTPSHQVTQMGQEVILRCVPISNHLYFYWYRQILGQKVEFLVSFYNNEISEKSEIFDDQFSVERPDGSNFTLKIRSTKLEDSAMYFCASSVGTAQWSYEQYFGPGTRLTVT.

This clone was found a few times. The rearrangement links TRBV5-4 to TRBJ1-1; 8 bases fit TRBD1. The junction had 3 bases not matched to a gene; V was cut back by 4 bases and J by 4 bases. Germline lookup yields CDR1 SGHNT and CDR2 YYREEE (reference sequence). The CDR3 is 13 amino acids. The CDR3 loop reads CASSVTGATEAFF. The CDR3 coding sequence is TGTGCCAGCAGCGTGACAGGGGCCACTGAAGCTTTCTTT.

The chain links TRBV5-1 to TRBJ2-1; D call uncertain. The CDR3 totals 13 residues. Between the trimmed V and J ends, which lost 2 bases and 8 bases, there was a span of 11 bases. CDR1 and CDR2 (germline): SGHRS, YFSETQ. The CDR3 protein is CASSLRTTHEQFF. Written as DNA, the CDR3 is TGCGCCAGCAGCTTAAGAACTACTCATGAGCAGTTCTTC.

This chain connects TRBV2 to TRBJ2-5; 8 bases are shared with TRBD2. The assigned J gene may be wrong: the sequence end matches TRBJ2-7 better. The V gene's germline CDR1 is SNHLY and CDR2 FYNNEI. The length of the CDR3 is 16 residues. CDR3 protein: CASSEVGAGGDYEQYF. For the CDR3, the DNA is TGTGCCAGCAGTGAAGTCGGCGCGGGGGGCGACTACGAGCAGTACTTC.

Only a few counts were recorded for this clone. The CDR3 here is CASGDPQGDRTEAFF. The DNA for the CDR3 is TGCGCCAGCGGGGACCCACAGGGGGATCGGACTGAAGCTTTCTTT. The genes are TRBV4-3 and TRBJ1-1, with 8 bases that match TRBD1. The CDR3 is made up of 15 amino acids. V was pared by 8 bases and J by 5 bases, with 13 bases of the junction left unmatched. The germline V gene encodes CDR1 LGHNA and CDR2 YSLEER.

CDR3 amino acids: CAISELGQGYGAFF. The DNA of the CDR3 is TGTGCCATCAGTGAGTTAGGACAGGGGTACGGAGCTTTCTTT. The genes are TRBV10-3 and TRBJ1-1; 9 bases are a match to TRBD1. Germline CDR1 and CDR2: ENHRY and SYGVKD. V was pared by 1 base and J by 10 bases, with 7 bases of the junction left unmatched. The CDR3 covers 14 residues.

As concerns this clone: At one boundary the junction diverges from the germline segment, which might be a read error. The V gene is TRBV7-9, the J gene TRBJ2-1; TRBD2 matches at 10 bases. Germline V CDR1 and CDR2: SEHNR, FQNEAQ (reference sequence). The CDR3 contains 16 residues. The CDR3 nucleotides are TGTTCCAGCAGCTTAAAGCGGGAGGGTCGCACCAATGAGCAGTTCTTC. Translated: CSSSLKREGRTNEQFF.